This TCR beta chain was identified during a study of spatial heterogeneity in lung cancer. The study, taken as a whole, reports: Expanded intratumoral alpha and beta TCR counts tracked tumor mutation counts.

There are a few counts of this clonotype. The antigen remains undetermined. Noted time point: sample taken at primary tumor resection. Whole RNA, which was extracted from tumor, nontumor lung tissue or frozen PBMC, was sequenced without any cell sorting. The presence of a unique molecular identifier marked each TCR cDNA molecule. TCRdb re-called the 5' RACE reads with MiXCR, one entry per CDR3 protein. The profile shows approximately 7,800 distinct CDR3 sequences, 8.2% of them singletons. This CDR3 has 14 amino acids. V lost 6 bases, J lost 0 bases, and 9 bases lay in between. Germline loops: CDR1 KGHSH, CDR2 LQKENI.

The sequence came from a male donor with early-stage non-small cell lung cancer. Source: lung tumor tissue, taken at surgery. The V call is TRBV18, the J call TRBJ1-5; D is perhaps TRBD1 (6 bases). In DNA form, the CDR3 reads TGTGCCAGCTCGGACAGCTATAGCAATCAGCCCCAGCATTTT. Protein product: CASSDSYSNQPQHF.